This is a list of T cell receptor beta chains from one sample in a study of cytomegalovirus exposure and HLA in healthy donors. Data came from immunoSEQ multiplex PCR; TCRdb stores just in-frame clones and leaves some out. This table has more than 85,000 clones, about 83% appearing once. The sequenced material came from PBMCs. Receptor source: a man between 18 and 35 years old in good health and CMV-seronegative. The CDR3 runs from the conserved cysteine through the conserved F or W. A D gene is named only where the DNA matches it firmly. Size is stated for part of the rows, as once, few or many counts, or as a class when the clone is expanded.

CSARSTDTQYF	TGCAGTGCCCGGTCCACAGATACGCAGTATTTT	TRBV20-1	TRBJ2-3	.	.	11
CASSLAGGSEETQYF	TGCGCCAGCAGCTTGGCTGGCGGGAGCGAGGAGACCCAGTACTTC	TRBV5-1	TRBJ2-5	.	TRBD2	15
CAISDRRDSPLHF	TGTGCCATCAGTGACAGGAGGGATTCACCCCTCCACTTT	TRBV10-3	TRBJ1-6	few	.	13
CASRPASGSSYEQYF	TGTGCCAGCAGGCCCGCTAGCGGGAGCTCCTACGAGCAGTACTTC	TRBV6-5	TRBJ2-7	.	TRBD2	15
CASRRQGNTGELFF	TGTGCCAGCAGACGACAGGGCAACACCGGGGAGCTGTTTTTT	TRBV6-5	TRBJ2-2	.	TRBD1	14
CASSVGPGELEQYF	TGTGCCAGCAGCGTAGGGCCAGGGGAGCTCGAGCAGTACTTC	TRBV9	TRBJ2-7	.	.	14
CASRTGTGGSGNTIYF	TGTGCCAGCAGAACCGGGACAGGGGGGTCAGGAAACACCATATATTTT	TRBV11-2	TRBJ1-3	.	TRBD1	16
CASSQELAGSSYNEQFF	TGCGCCAGCAGCCAAGAACTAGCGGGGAGCTCCTACAATGAGCAGTTCTTC	TRBV4-3	TRBJ2-1	.	TRBD2	17
CASSLRDRPRYTF	TGTGCCAGCAGCTTACGGGACAGGCCACGCTACACCTTC	TRBV7-9	TRBJ1-2	.	TRBD1	13
CASSLDLGLEQYF	TGTGCCAGCAGCTTAGATCTGGGGCTTGAGCAGTACTTC	TRBV11-3	TRBJ2-7	.	.	13
CAIGVGQALPEAFF	TGTGCCATCGGGGTGGGACAGGCCCTACCTGAAGCTTTCTTT	TRBV10-3	TRBJ1-1	.	TRBD1	14
CASSLRGGGDEQYF	TGTGCCAGCAGTTTACGAGGCGGGGGCGACGAGCAGTACTTC	TRBV27	TRBJ2-7	.	.	14
CATRVGASTDTQYF	TGTGCCACCAGGGTCGGTGCTAGCACAGATACGCAGTATTTT	TRBV6-5	TRBJ2-3	.	.	14
CASSSTGERTGELFF	TGTGCCAGCAGCTCGACAGGGGAGCGCACCGGGGAGCTGTTTTTT	TRBV5-4	TRBJ2-2	.	TRBD1	15
CASSPLTVSSYEQYF	TGTGCCAGCAGCCCCTTGACAGTGAGCTCCTACGAGCAGTACTTC	TRBV11-2	TRBJ2-7	few	.	15
CASSSPGQQNIQYF	TGTGCCAGCAGTTCCCCGGGACAGCAAAACATTCAGTACTTC	TRBV5-6	TRBJ2-4	.	TRBD1	14
CASSYGGIGYTF	TGTGCCAGCAGTTATGGGGGGATTGGCTACACCTTC	TRBV2	TRBJ1-2	.	.	12
CASTRGSGTDTQYF	TGTGCCAGCACCCGCGGGAGTGGCACAGATACGCAGTATTTT	TRBV7-3	TRBJ2-3	.	TRBD2	14
CASSKDRGQTGELFF	TGTGCCAGTAGCAAGGACAGGGGGCAAACCGGGGAGCTGTTTTTT	TRBV19	TRBJ2-2	once	TRBD1	15
CASSPSGQGAGNQPQHF	TGTGCCAGTAGCCCCAGCGGACAGGGGGCAGGCAATCAGCCCCAGCATTTT	TRBV19	TRBJ1-5	.	TRBD1	17
CASSLVGGNTDTQYF	TGTGCCAGCAGCTTAGTAGGCGGGAACACAGATACGCAGTATTTT	TRBV7-2	TRBJ2-3	.	.	15
CASRPTGSTNTEAFF	TGTGCCAGCAGACCGACAGGGTCGACGAACACTGAAGCTTTCTTT	TRBV9	TRBJ1-1	.	TRBD1	15
CASRTGQIYGYTF	TGTGCCAGCAGAACGGGACAGATTTATGGCTACACCTTC	TRBV6-5	TRBJ1-2	.	TRBD1	13
CASRPSHEGPQHF	TGTGCCAGCAGACCTTCCCATGAGGGGCCCCAGCATTTT	TRBV28	TRBJ1-5	.	.	13
CASRPPGGTTLYEQYF	TGTGCCAGCAGACCTCCGGGAGGGACTACTCTTTACGAGCAGTACTTC	TRBV28	TRBJ2-7	.	TRBD2	16
CASSLRQDQETQYF	TGTGCCAGCAGTCTCAGACAGGATCAAGAGACCCAGTACTTC	TRBV2	TRBJ2-5	.	.	14
CASSLDRGSYGYTF	TGTGCCAGCAGCTTAGACAGGGGAAGCTATGGCTACACCTTC	TRBV7-6	TRBJ1-2	.	TRBD1	14
CASSSHTKETQYF	TGTGCCAGCAGTTCCCACACAAAAGAGACCCAGTACTTC	TRBV28	TRBJ2-5	.	.	13
CASSLPDRGWEEQFF	TGTGCCAGCAGCTTACCGGACAGGGGTTGGGAGGAGCAGTTCTTC	TRBV7-6	TRBJ2-1	.	TRBD1	15
CASSQWDSLSYEQYF	TGTGCCAGCAGCCAATGGGACAGCCTCTCCTACGAGCAGTACTTC	TRBV7-2	TRBJ2-7	.	TRBD1	15
CAWSPFSGGPGANVLTF	TGTGCCTGGAGTCCGTTCTCAGGGGGTCCTGGGGCCAACGTCCTGACTTTC	TRBV30	TRBJ2-6	.	TRBD1	17
CASSPAGGVVTEAFF	TGCGCCAGCAGCCCGGCGGGAGGAGTAGTCACTGAAGCTTTCTTT	TRBV5-1	TRBJ1-1	.	.	15
CASRPRGTGLNEQYF	TGTGCCAGCAGACCACGGGGGACAGGGTTGAACGAGCAGTACTTC	TRBV6-5	TRBJ2-7	.	TRBD1	15
CASTLTSGRETQYF	TGTGCCAGCACCCTTACATCGGGGAGGGAGACCCAGTACTTC	TRBV6-6	TRBJ2-5	.	.	14
CASSPRDRGGAYEQYF	TGTGCCAGCAGCCCCCGGGACAGGGGAGGGGCCTACGAGCAGTACTTC	TRBV21-1	TRBJ2-7	.	.	16
CASSAGQGNTIYF	TGTGCCAGCAGCGCCGGACAGGGAAACACCATATATTTT	TRBV9	TRBJ1-3	.	.	13
CASSGGTDYQETQYF	TGCGCCAGCAGTGGGGGGACAGACTACCAAGAGACCCAGTACTTC	TRBV10-1	TRBJ2-5	.	TRBD1	15